This T cell receptor (beta chain) derives from a study of Graves' ophthalmopathy and Graves' hyperthyroidism. CDR3 regions of TCR beta were amplified from RNA transcripts. Second-round multiplex PCR came after a first-round RT-PCR that employed HTBI primers. TCRdb itself ran the multiplex PCR reads through MiXCR, one entry per CDR3 protein. The sample lists under 800,000 distinct CDR3 sequences, about 20% seen once, with approximately 7% in the top ten. This clonotype came up many times. This CDR3 comprises 15 residues. The V gene's germline CDR1 is SGHTA and CDR2 FQGNSA. V lost 7 bases, J lost 3 bases, and 5 bases stayed unmatched.

The chain employs TRBV7-2 and TRBJ1-6; 8 bases are shared with TRBD1. Source material: peripheral blood. The clonotype was recovered from a woman aged 18 to 35 with stable Graves' hyperthyroidism. Some clones in this sample may be carry-over from other donors' samples. The CDR3 nucleotides read TGTGCCAGCACTCCACAGGGGGACTATAATTCACCCCTCCACTTT. Translating it yields CASTPQGDYNSPLHF.